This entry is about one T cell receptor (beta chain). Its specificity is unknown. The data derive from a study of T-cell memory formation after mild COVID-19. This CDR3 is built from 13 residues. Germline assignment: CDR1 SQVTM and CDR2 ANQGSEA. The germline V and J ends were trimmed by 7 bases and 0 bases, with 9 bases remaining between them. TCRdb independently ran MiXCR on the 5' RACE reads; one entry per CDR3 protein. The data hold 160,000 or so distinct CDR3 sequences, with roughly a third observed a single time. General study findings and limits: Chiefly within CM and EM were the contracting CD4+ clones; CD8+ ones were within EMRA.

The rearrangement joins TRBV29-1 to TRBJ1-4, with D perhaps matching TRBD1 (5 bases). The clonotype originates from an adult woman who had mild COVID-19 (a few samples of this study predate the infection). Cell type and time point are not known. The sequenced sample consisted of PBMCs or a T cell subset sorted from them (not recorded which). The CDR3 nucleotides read TGCAGCGCCCAGACAGCAACTAATGAAAAACTGTTTTTT. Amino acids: CSAQTATNEKLFF.